This TCR beta chain emerged from a study of OX40 agonist ivuxolimab in advanced cancers. Study in general: Aged roughly 23 to 80 with a mean of about 63 years, they were about 83% male. Earlier treatment with anti-PD-1, anti-PD-L1 or anti-CTLA-4 was permitted, and about 40% had received some.

Study-wide results and caveats: In the 0.1 to 3.0 mg/kg range, CD4+ and CD8+ blood T cells had expanded clonally by week 6. Nonresponders included some who also had low normalized T-cell clonal expansion.

Produced via immunoSEQ multiplex PCR; TCRdb's table is partial and in-frame only. The sample records about 55,000 clones, 80% to 90% being singletons. Comments on this clone: Antigen specificity is unknown.

The CDR3 has 15 amino acids. V gave up 5 bases and J gave up 0 bases, with 12 bases separating them. Per the germline V gene, CDR1 is SEHNR and CDR2 is FQNEAQ (reference sequence). The sequencing here drew on CD4+ or CD8+ T cells sorted from blood, taken in a trial of the OX40 agonist ivuxolimab. The chain has TRBV7-9 and TRBJ2-3; maybe TRBD2 (5 bases). This receptor was identified in an adult with an advanced solid tumor such as melanoma, head and neck, liver or kidney cancer. In DNA form, the CDR3 reads TGTGCCAGCAGCCCTCAGAGGACTAGCACAGATACGCAGTATTTT. This sequence encodes CASSPQRTSTDTQYF.